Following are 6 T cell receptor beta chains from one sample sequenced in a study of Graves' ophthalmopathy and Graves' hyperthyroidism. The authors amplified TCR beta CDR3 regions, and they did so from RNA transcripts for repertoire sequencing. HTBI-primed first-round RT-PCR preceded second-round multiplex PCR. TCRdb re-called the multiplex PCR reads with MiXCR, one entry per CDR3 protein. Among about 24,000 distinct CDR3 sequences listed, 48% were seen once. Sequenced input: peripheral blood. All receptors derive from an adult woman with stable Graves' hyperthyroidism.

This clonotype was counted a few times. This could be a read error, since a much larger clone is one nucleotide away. DNA of the CDR3: TGTGCCAGTGGCTTCTTCCGGGACAACAATGAGCAGTTCTTC. This gives the protein CASGFFRDNNEQFF. This chain links TRBV28 with TRBJ2-1, with a possible D match to TRBD1 (6 bases). The germline V gene has CDR1 MDHEN and CDR2 SYDVKM. With 9 bases removed from V and 5 bases from J, the gap between germline ends came to 17 bases. This CDR3 is 14 amino acids long.

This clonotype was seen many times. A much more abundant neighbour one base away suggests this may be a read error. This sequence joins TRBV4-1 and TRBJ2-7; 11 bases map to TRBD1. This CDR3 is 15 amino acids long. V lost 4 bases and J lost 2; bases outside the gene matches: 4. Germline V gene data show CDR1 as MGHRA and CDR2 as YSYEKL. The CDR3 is CASSPGQGVAYEQYF. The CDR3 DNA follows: TGCGCCAGCAGCCCGGGACAGGGGGTCGCCTACGAGCAGTACTTC.

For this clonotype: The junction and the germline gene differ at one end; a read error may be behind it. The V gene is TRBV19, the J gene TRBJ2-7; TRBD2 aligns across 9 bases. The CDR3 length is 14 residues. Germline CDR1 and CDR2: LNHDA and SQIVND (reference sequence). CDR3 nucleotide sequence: TGCGCCAGTAGTACGACTAGCGGAGCCTATGAGCAGTACTTC. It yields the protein CASSTTSGAYEQYF.

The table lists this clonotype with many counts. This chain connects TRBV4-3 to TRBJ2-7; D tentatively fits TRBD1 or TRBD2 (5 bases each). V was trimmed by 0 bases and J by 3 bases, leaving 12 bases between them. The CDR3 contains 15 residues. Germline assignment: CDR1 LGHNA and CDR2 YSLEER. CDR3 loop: CASSQDRDLYYEQYF. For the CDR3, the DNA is TGCGCCAGCAGCCAAGATCGGGACCTCTACTACGAGCAGTACTTC.

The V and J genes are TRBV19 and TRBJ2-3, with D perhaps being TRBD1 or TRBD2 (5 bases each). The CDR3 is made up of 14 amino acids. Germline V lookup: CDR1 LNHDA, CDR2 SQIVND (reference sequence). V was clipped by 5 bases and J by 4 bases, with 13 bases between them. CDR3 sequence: CASSGGKESDTQYF. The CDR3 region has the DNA TGTGCCAGTAGTGGGGGTAAAGAGTCAGATACGCAGTATTTT.

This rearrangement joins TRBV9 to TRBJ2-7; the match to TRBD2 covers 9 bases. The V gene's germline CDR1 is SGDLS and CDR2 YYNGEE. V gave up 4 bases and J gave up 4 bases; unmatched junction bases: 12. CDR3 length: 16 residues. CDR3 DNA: TGTGCCAGCAGCCCTAGCGGGGAGACAGCCGGGTACGAGCAGTACTTC. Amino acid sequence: CASSPSGETAGYEQYF.